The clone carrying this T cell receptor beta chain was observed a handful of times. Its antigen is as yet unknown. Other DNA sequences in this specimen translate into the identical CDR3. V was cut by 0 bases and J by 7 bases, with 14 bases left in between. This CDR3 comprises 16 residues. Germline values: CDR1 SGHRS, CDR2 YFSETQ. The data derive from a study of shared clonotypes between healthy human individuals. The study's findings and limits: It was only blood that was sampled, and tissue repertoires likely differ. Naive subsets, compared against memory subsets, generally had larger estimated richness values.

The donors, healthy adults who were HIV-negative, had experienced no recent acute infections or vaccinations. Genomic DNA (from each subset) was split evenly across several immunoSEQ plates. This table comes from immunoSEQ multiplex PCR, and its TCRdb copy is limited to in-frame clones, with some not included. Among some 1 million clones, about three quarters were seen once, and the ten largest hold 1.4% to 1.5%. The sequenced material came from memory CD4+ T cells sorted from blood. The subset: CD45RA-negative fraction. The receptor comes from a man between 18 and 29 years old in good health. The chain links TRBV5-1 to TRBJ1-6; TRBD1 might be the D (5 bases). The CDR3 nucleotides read TGCGCCAGCAGCTTGGACTCCGGGGGGAGCAATTCACCCCTCCACTTT. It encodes CASSLDSGGSNSPLHF.